This TCR beta chain is from a study of early T cells in non-severe SARS-CoV-2 infection. Across the whole study: The study sequenced bulk RNA from unsorted whole blood, with chains unpaired.

Germline CDR1 LNHDA, CDR2 SQIVND (reference sequence). The V gene end was trimmed by 3 bases and the J gene end by 0 bases; junction bases not matched to a gene: 1. CDR3 length equals 14 residues. Each CDR3 protein gets one entry after TCRdb re-called the 5' RACE reads with MiXCR. The table lists about 40,000 distinct CDR3 sequences, approximately 6.2% of them singletons. This material consisted of whole blood, taken at baseline. This chain uses TRBV19 with TRBJ2-7, with 8 bases aligning to TRBD1. The sequence derives from an adult who was a healthcare worker with PCR-confirmed SARS-CoV-2 infection or an uninfected control (not recorded which). The CDR3 sequence is CASSITGGSYEQYF. CDR3 DNA sequence: TGTGCCAGTAGTATCACAGGGGGCTCCTACGAGCAGTACTTC.